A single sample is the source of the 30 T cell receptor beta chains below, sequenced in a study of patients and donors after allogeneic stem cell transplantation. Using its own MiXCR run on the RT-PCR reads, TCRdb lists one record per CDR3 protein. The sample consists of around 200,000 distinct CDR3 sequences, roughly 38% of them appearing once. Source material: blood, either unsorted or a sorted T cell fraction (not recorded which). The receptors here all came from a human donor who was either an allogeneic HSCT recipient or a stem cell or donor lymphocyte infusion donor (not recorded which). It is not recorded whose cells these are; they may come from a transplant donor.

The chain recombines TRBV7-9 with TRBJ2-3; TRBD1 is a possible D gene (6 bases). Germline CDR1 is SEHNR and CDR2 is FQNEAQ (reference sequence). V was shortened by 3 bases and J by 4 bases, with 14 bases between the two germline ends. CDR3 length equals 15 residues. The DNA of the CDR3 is TGTGCCAGCAGCTTCCAGGGGCCGGTACCAGATACGCAGTATTTT. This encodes CASSFQGPVPDTQYF.

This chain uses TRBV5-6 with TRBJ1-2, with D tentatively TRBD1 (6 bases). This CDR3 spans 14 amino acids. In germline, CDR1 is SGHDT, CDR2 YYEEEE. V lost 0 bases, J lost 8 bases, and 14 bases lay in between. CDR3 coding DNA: TGTGCCAGCAGCTTGGACGGGGGGGCGAGCGGCTACACCTTC. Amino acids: CASSLDGGASGYTF.

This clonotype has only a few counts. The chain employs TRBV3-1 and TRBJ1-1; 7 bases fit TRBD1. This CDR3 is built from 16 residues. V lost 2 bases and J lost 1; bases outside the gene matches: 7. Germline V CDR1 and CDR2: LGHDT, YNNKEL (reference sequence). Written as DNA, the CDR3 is TGTGCCAGCAGCCAACCGACCCGGACAGGGAACACTGAAGCTTTCTTT. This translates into CASSQPTRTGNTEAFF.

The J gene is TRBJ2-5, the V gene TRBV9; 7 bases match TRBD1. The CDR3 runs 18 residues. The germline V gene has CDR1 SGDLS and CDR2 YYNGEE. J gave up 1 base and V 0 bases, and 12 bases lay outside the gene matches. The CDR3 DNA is TGTGCCAGCAGCGTAGTCCCGGGACAGCCATCTCTCCAAGAGACCCAGTACTTC. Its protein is CASSVVPGQPSLQETQYF.

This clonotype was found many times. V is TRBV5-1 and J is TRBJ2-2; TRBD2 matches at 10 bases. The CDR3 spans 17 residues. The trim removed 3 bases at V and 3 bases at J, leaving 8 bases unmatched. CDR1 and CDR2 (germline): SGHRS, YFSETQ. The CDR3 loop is CASSWISGGPDTGELFF. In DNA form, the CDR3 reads TGCGCCAGCAGCTGGATTAGCGGGGGGCCTGACACCGGGGAGCTGTTTTTT.

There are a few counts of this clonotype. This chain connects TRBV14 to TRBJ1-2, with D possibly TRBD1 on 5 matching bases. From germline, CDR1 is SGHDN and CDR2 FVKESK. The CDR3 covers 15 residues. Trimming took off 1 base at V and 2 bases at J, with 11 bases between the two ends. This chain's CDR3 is CASSQGGTVNYGYTF. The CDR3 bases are TGTGCCAGCAGCCAAGGGGGGACGGTGAACTATGGCTACACCTTC. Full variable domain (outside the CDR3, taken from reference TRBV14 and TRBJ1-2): EAGVTQFPSHSVIEKGQTVTLRCDPISGHDNLYWYRRVMGKEIKFLLHFVKESKQDESGMPNNRFLAERTGGTYSTLKVQPAELEDSGVYFCASSQGGTVNYGYTFGSGTRLTVV.

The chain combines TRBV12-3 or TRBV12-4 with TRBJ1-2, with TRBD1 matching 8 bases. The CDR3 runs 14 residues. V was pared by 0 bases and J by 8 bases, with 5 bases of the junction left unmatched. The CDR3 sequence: CASSLAPGQEGYTF. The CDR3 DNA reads TGTGCCAGCAGTTTAGCACCGGGACAGGAGGGCTACACCTTC.

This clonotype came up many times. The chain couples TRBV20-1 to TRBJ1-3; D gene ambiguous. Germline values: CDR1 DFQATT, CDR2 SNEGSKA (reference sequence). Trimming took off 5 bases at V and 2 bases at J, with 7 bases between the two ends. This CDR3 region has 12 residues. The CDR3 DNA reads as TGCAGTGCTCCTACGACTGGAAACACCATATATTTT. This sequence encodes CSAPTTGNTIYF.

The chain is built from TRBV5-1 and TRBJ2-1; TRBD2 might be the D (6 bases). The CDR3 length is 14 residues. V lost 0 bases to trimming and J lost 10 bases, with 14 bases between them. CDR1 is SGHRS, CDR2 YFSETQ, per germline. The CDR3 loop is CASSLVLEGSEQFF. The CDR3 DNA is TGCGCCAGCAGCTTGGTCTTGGAGGGCAGCGAGCAGTTCTTC.

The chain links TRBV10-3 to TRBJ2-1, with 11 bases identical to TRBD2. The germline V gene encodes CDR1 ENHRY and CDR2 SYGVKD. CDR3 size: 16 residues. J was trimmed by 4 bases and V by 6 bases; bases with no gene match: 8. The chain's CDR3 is CAIRTSSGGPYNEQFF. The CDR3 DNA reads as TGTGCCATCAGGACATCTAGCGGGGGGCCTTACAATGAGCAGTTCTTC.

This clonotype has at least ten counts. The CDR3 DNA is TGTGCCAGCAGCCAAGATGGGACAGACAATCAGCCCCAGCATTTT. It encodes CASSQDGTDNQPQHF. V is TRBV4-2 and J is TRBJ1-5; 7 bases align to TRBD1. CDR3 length: 15 residues. Germline-derived CDR1 and CDR2 are LGHNA and YNFKEQ. V lost 0 bases to trimming and J lost 3 bases; unmatched junction nucleotides: 2.

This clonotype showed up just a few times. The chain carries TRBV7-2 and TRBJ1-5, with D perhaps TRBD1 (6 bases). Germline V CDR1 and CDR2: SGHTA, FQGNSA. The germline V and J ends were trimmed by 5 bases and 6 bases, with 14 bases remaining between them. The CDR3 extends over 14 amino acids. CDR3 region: CASSATGGSQPQHF. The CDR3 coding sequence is TGTGCCAGCAGCGCGACAGGCGGTTCTCAGCCCCAGCATTTT.

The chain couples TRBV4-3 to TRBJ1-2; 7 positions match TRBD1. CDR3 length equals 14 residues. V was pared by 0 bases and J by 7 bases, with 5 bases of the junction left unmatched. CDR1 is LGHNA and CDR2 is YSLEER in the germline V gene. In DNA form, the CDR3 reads TGCGCCAGCAGCCAAGATCTGCAGGGGGGTGGCTACACCTTC. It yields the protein CASSQDLQGGGYTF.

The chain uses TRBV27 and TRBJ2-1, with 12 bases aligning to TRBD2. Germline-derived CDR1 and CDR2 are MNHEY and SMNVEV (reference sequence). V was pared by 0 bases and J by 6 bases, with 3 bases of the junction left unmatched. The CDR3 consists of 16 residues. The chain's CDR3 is CASSLSLAGGPNEQFF. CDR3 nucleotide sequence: TGTGCCAGCAGTTTATCGCTAGCGGGGGGGCCCAATGAGCAGTTCTTC.

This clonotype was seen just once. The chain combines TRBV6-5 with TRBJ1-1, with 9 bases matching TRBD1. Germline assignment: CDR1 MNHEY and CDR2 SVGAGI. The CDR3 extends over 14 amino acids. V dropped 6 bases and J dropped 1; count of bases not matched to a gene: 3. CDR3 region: CASRETGGNTEAFF. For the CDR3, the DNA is TGTGCCAGCAGGGAGACAGGGGGGAACACTGAAGCTTTCTTT.

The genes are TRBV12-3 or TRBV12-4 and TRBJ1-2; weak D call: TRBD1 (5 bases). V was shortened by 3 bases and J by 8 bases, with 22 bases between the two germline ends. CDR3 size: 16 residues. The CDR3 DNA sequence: TGTGCCAGCAGTTTGCGACAGCGCCTTCGAAAAGGGGGCTACACCTTC. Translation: CASSLRQRLRKGGYTF.

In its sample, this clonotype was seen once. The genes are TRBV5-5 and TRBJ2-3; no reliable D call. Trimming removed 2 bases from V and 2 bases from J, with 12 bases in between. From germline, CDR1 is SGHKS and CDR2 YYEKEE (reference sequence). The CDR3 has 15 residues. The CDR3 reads CASSLRPGSTDTQYF. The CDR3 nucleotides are TGTGCCAGCAGCTTACGTCCCGGCTCCACAGATACGCAGTATTTT.

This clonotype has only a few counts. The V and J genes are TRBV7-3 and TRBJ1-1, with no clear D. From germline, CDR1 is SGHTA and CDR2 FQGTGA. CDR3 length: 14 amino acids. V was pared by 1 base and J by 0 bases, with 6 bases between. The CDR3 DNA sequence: TGTGCCAGCAGCTTAAACAGATTGAACACTGAAGCTTTCTTT. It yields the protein CASSLNRLNTEAFF.

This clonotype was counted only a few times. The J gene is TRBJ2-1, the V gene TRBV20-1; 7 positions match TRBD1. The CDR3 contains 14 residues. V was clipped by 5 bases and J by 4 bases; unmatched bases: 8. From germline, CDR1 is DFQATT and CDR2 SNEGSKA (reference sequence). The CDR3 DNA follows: TGCAGTGCTTCCCACCGGGACAGATACAATGAGCAGTTCTTC. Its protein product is CSASHRDRYNEQFF.

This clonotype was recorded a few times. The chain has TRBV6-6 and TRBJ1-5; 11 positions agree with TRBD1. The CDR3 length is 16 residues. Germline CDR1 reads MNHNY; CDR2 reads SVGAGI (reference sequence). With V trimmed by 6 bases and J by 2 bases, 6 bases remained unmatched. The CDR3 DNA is TGTGCCAGCAGCAGGACAGGGGGCGCGGGCAATCAGCCCCAGCATTTT. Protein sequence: CASSRTGGAGNQPQHF.

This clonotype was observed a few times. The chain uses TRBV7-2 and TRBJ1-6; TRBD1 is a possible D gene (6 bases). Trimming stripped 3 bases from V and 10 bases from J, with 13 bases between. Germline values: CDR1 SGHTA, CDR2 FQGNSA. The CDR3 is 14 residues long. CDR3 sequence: CASSFSAGVSPLHF. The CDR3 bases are TGTGCCAGCAGCTTTTCGGCAGGGGTCTCACCCCTCCACTTT.

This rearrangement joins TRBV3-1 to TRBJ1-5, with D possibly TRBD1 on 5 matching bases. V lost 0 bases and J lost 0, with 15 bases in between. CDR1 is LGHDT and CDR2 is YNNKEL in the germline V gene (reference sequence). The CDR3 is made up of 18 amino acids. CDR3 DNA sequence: TGTGCCAGCAGCCAAGATAGTCAGGGAAGATATAGCAATCAGCCCCAGCATTTT. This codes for CASSQDSQGRYSNQPQHF.

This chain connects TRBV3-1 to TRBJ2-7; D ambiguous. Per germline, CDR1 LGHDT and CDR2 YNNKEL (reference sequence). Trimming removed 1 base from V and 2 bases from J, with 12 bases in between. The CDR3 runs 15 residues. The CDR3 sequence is CASSQVPDEAYEQYF. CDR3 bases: TGTGCCAGCAGCCAAGTTCCTGATGAAGCCTACGAGCAGTACTTC.

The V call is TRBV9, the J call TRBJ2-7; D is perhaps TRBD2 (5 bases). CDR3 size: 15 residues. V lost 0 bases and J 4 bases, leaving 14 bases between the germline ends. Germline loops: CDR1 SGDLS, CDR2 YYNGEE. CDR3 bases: TGTGCCAGCAGCGTAGGAGGGTCGGATAAGTACGAGCAGTACTTC. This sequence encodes CASSVGGSDKYEQYF.

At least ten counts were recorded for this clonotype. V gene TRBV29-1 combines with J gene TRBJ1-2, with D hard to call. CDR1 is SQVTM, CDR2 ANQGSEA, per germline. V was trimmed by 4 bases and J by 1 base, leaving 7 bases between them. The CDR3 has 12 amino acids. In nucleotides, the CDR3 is TGCAGCGTTGTGACGGGTAACTATGGCTACACCTTC. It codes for CSVVTGNYGYTF.

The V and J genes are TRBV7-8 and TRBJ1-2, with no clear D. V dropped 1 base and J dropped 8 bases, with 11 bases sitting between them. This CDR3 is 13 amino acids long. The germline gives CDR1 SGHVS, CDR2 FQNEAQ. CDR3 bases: TGTGCCAGCAGCTTAGACACTTATGGAGGCTACACCTTC. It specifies CASSLDTYGGYTF.

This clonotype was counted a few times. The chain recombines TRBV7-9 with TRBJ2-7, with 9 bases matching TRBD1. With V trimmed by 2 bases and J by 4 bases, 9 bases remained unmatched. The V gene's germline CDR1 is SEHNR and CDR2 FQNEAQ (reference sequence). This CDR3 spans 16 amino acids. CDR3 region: CASSLLVTGGSYEQYF. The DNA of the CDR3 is TGTGCCAGCAGCTTATTAGTCACAGGGGGCTCGTACGAGCAGTACTTC.

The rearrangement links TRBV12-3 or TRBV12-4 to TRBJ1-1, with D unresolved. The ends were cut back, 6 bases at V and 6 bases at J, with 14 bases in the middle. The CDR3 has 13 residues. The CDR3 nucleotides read TGTGCCAGCAGCTTATCTCCCAGACCTGAAGCTTTCTTT. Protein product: CASSLSPRPEAFF.

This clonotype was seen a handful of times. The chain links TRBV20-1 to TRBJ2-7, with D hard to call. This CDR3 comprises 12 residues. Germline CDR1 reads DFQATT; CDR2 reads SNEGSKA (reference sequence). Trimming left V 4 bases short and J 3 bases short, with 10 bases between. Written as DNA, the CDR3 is TGCAGTGCTAACAGCCACTACTACGAGCAGTACTTC. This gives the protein CSANSHYYEQYF.

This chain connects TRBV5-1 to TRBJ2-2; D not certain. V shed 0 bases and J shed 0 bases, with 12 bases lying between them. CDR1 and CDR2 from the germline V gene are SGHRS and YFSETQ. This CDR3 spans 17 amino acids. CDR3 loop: CASSLVPRKTNTGELFF. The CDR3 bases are TGCGCCAGCAGCTTGGTACCGCGGAAGACGAACACCGGGGAGCTGTTTTTT.